Each of the 6 T cell receptor beta chains below was sequenced from the same sample in a study of cytomegalovirus exposure and HLA in healthy donors. PCR used 60 Vbeta primers and 13 Jbeta primers. Assay used: immunoSEQ multiplex PCR; TCRdb lists only in-frame clones, some missing. The table records about 160,000 clones, under 85% of them present only once. The sequenced material came from PBMCs. The origin of the receptors is a man aged 50-59 years in good health and CMV-seropositive.

V usage is TRBV5-1 and J usage is TRBJ2-7; D is ambiguous. V lost 0 bases to trimming and J lost 4 bases, with 5 bases between them. Germline assignment: CDR1 SGHRS and CDR2 YFSETQ. This CDR3 is built from 12 residues. CDR3 in amino acids: CASSLDNYEQYF. The CDR3 DNA is TGCGCCAGCAGCTTGGATAATTACGAGCAGTACTTC.

J is TRBJ2-5 and V is TRBV23-1; the match to TRBD1 covers 10 bases. TRBV23-1 falls under the ORF class, with uncertain function. The CDR3 runs to 15 residues. J gave up 5 bases and V 0 bases, and 3 bases lay outside the gene matches. In nucleotides, the CDR3 is TGCGCCAGCAGTCAATCGACAGGGGGCTTGGAGACCCAGTACTTC. Protein product: CASSQSTGGLETQYF.

The gene calls are TRBV5-1 and TRBJ1-5; D possibly corresponds to TRBD1 (5 bases). Germline loops: CDR1 SGHRS, CDR2 YFSETQ. CDR3 length: 15 residues. V gave up 0 bases and J gave up 1 base, with 8 bases separating them. The CDR3 DNA reads as TGCGCCAGCAGCTTGGAGGGGCTAAGCAATCAGCCCCAGCATTTT. It yields the protein CASSLEGLSNQPQHF. The entire variable domain, with the rest obtained from reference TRBV5-1 and TRBJ1-5, is as follows: KAGVTQTPRYLIKTRGQQVTLSCSPISGHRSVSWYQQTPGQGLQFLFEYFSETQRNKGNFPGRFSGRQFSNSRSEMNVSTLELGDSALYLCASSLEGLSNQPQHFGDGTRLSIL.

The J gene is TRBJ1-5, the V gene TRBV29-1, with 11 nucleotides matching TRBD1. CDR1 SQVTM and CDR2 ANQGSEA come from the germline V gene. Trimming took 1 base from V and 2 from J; bases not matched to a gene: 10. This CDR3 spans 18 amino acids. The CDR3 loop is CSVEAPFWTGGGNQPQHF. The CDR3 nucleotides are TGCAGCGTTGAAGCCCCTTTTTGGACAGGGGGCGGCAATCAGCCCCAGCATTTT.

This clone was seen a single time. One end of the junction fails to match germline, which may point to a read error. Within the sample, other DNA sequences also encode this same CDR3. The gene calls are TRBV7-9 and TRBJ1-1; D gene ambiguous. This CDR3 has 13 residues. The germline CDR1 and CDR2 sequences are SEHNR and FQNEAQ (reference sequence). CDR3 sequence: CASSSTGNTEAFF. CDR3 bases: TGTGCCAGCAGCTCGACGGGGAACACTGAGGCTTTCTTT.

This clone has just a few counts. The chain is built from TRBV29-1 and TRBJ1-1, with TRBD1 matching over 9 bases. CDR1 is SQVTM and CDR2 is ANQGSEA in the germline V gene. The CDR3 runs 12 residues. With 4 bases clipped from V and 6 bases from J, the junction kept 3 bases outside the gene matches. CDR3: CSVGGQGAEAFF. CDR3 DNA sequence: TGCAGCGTTGGGGGACAGGGTGCTGAAGCTTTCTTT.